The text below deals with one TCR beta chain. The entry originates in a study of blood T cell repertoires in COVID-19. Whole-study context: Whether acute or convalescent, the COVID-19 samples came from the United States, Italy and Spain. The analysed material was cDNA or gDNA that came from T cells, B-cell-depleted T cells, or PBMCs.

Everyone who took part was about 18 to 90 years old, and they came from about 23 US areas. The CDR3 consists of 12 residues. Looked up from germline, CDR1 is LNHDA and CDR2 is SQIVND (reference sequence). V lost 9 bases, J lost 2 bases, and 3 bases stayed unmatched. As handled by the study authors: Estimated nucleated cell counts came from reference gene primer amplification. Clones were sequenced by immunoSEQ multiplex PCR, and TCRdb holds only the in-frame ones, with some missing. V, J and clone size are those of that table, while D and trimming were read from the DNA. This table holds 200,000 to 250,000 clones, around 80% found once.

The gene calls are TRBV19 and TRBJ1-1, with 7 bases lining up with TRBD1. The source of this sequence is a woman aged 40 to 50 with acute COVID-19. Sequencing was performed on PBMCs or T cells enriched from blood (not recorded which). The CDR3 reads CASRDRNTEAFF. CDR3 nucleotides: TGTGCCAGCCGGGACAGAAACACTGAAGCTTTCTTT. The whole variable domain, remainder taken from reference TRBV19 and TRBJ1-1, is DGGITQSPKYLFRKEGQNVTLSCEQNLNHDAMYWYRQDPGQGLRLIYYSQIVNDFQKGDIAEGYSVSREKKESFPLTVTSAQKNPTAFYLCASRDRNTEAFFGQGTRLTVV.